This TCR beta chain was sequenced during a study of blood T cell repertoires in COVID-19. Overall study context: There were acute and convalescent COVID-19 samples, and they came from the United States, Italy and Spain. T cells, B-cell-depleted T cells, or PBMCs supplied cDNA or gDNA.

V lost 4 bases and J 0 bases, leaving 10 bases between the germline ends. Germline V gene data show CDR1 as SGHNT and CDR2 as YYREEE (reference sequence). The CDR3 spans 14 residues. Original processing notes: Nucleated cell number was recorded as an estimate derived from reference gene primer amplification. Generated by immunoSEQ multiplex PCR, the TCRdb table keeps only in-frame clones and is missing some. Clone size and V and J calls were adopted from that table, with D and trimming inferred from the DNA. The table lists hundreds of thousands of clones, 86% of them singletons. Source material: peripheral blood. J is TRBJ1-1 and V is TRBV5-4; D is possibly TRBD1 (5 bases). The receptor comes from a woman aged 30 to 39 with active or convalescent COVID-19. CDR3 sequence: CASSTGLMNTEAFF. The CDR3 DNA reads TGTGCCAGCAGCACGGGACTGATGAACACTGAAGCTTTCTTT.